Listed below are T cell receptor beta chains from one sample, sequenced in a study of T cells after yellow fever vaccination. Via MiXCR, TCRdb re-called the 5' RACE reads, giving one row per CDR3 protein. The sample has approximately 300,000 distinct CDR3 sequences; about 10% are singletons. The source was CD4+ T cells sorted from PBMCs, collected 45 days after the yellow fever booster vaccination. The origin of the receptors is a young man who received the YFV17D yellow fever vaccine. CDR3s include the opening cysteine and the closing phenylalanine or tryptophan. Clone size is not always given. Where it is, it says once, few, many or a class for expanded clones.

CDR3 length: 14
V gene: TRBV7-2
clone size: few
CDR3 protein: CASSSRQGKETQYF

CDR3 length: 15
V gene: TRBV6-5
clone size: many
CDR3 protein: CASNPTSNSNQPQHF

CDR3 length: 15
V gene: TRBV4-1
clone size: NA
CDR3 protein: CASSQEFEGTWAQYF

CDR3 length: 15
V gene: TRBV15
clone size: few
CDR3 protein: CATSRDSVRSGELFF

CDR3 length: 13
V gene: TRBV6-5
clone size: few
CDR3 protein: CASSYSIGKPQHF

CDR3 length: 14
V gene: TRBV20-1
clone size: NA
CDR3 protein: CSAATDRGRYEQDF

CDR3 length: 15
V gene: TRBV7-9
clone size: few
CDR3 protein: CASSDGTGGSYGYTF

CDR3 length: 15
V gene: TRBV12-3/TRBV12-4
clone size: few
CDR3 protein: CASSLDGTGADTQYF

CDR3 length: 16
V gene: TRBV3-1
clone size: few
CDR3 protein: CASSQDFSQFQETQYF

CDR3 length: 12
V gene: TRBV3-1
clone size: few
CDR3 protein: CASSQAGGELFF

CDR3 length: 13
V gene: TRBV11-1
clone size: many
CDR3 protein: CASRPGQNNEQFF

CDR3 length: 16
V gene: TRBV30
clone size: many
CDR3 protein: CAWSVWSGGKTDTQYF

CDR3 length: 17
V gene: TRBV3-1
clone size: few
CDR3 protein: CASSQRRQDKNTGELFF

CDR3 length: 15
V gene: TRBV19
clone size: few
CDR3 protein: CASSNIATGDWKAFF

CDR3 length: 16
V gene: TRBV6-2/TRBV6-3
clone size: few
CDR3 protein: CASSYAGGLEGEKLFF

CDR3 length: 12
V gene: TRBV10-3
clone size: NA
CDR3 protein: CAISEGDYGYTF

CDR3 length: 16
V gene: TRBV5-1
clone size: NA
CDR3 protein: CASSLGSRQNTGELFF

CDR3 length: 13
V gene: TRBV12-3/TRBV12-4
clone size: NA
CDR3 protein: CASRRTTTGELFF

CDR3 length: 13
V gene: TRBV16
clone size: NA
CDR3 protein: CASGTPANYGYTF

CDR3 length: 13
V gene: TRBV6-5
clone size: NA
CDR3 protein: CASSPRRKTGYTF

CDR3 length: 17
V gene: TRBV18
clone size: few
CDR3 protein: CASSPMESGSSNQPQHF

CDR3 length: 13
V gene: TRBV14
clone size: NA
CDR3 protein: CASSQGLLETQYF

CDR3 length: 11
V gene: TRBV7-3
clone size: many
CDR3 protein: CASSFGGEQFF

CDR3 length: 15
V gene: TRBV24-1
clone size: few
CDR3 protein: CATSDSKGAGNEQFF

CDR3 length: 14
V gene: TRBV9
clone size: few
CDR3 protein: CASSARDYKNIQYF

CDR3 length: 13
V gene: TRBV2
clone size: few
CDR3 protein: CASSEGLNQPQHF

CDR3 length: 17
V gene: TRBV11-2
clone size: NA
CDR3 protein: CASSSYPGTGLYNEQFF

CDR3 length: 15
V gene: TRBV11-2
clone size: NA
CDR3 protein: CASSVSGGSTDTQYF

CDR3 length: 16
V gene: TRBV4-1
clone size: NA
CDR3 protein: CASSQDYYSGANVLTF

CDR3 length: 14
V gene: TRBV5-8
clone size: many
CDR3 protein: CASSSGGGDTEAFF

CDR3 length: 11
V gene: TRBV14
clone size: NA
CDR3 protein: CASSQAGSQFF